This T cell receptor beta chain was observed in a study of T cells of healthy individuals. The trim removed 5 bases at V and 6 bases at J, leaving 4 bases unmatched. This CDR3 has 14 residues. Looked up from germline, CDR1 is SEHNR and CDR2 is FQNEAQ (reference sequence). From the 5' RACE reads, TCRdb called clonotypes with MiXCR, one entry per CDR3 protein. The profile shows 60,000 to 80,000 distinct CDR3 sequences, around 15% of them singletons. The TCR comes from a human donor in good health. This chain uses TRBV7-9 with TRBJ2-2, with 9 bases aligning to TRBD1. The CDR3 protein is CASSRDRAAGELFF. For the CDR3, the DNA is TGTGCCAGCAGCCGGGACAGGGCGGCCGGGGAGCTGTTTTTT.